These 5 T cell receptor beta chains were all obtained from the same sample, sequenced in a study of tumor and adjacent non-tumor tissue in lung cancer. A modified ARM-PCR protocol with three rounds of nested PCR amplified TCRbeta. TCRdb passed the multiplex PCR reads through MiXCR, listing each CDR3 protein once. The sample yields some 95,000 distinct CDR3 sequences, about 80% seen once. This sample's RNA came from whole unsorted tissue. More than 3 cm separated this lung sample from the edge of the tumor. The sample was distant non-tumor lung tissue. The origin of the receptors is a man aged 60 to 69 with small cell lung cancer.

This clonotype was found many times. V is TRBV20-1 and J is TRBJ2-1; TRBD1 is a possible D gene (6 bases). The CDR3 contains 13 residues. V lost 1 base and J lost 7, with 11 bases in between. The V gene's germline CDR1 is DFQATT and CDR2 SNEGSKA (reference sequence). The CDR3 region is CSARVPGANEQFF. DNA for the CDR3: TGCAGTGCTAGAGTTCCAGGGGCGAATGAGCAGTTCTTC.

This chain joins TRBV6-2 or TRBV6-3 and TRBJ2-7; D not resolved. Germline values: CDR1 MNHEY, CDR2 SVGEGT. This CDR3 has 13 residues. The CDR3 sequence: CVSSYSSPYEQYV. The CDR3, as DNA: TGTGTCAGTAGTTACTCGAGCCCCTACGAGCAGTACGTC.

As regards this clonotype: Germline and junction disagree at one end, which may indicate a read error. The chain carries TRBV5-4 and TRBJ2-2; D is perhaps TRBD2 (6 bases). This CDR3 is 15 amino acids long. The germline V gene has CDR1 SGHNT and CDR2 YYREEE (reference sequence). The CDR3 is CVSGSGVGNTGELFF. In DNA, the CDR3 is TGTGTCAGCGGCTCGGGAGTGGGTAACACCGGGGAGCTGTTTTTT.

A note on this clonotype: Being one base from a much bigger clone, this may be a read error. Here the CDR3 DNA reads TGCAGCGCTGTTAGCGTGAGTAACGTGGAGACCCAGTACTTC. This sequence encodes CSAVSVSNVETQYF. The chain uses TRBV29-1 and TRBJ2-5; D possibly corresponds to TRBD2 (5 bases). The CDR3 has 14 amino acids. V was shortened by 7 bases and J by 5 bases, with 20 bases between the two germline ends. Germline CDR1 SQVTM, CDR2 ANQGSEA.

V and J are TRBV20-1 and TRBJ2-2; unclear D gene. Per the germline V gene, CDR1 is DFQATT and CDR2 is SNEGSKA (reference sequence). The CDR3 runs to 12 residues. CDR3 coding DNA: TGCAGCGCCGACAAGGGAACCGGGGAGCTGTTTTTT. Protein sequence: CSADKGTGELFF.